This entry concerns a single T cell receptor beta chain. The clone's antigen remains unknown. No qualities accompany the bases; no much larger clone lies one base away. Preparation of the library involved the immunoSEQ multiplex PCR assay. For the multiplex PCR, a mixture combining 60 forward primers for TCR Vbeta segments and 13 reverse primers for TCR Jbeta segments was used. The CDR3 region of rearranged TCR beta genes was amplified from genomic DNA with a multiplex PCR assay. Amplified TCR beta libraries were sequenced as 87-base-pair reads on the Illumina HiSeq System. In the source study's methods: A later analysis tallied 70 million to 100 million unique TCR beta chains across the 666 repertoires, and around 9.9 million of those chains were shared by two or more donors. Raw reads were error-corrected and collapsed into unique sequences with a nearest-neighbor algorithm that merged closely related sequences to remove PCR and sequencing errors. Alignment of CDR3 sequences to IMGT reference sequences was used to assign V, D and J gene segments. Each retained sequence needed at least a six-nucleotide match to both a V gene segment and a J gene segment. A rearrangement was called productive if the CDR3 had no stop codons and remained in frame with V and J, and every other rearrangement was called non-productive. Following IMGT convention, CDR3 was defined as the stretch from the second conserved V-encoded cysteine to the conserved J-encoded phenylalanine. Sequences without an unambiguous match to a single V gene segment were excluded from the earlier analysis of several hundred of the donors. An earlier analysis of 500 to 700 of the donors classified V segments as functional when productive rearrangements were above 56.7% and as segregating when the standard deviation between donors was above 5%. To diagnose cytomegalovirus status from the catalog of TCR beta chain sequences, a statistical classification framework was built. A later analysis assigned V and J genes by comparing TCR nucleotide sequences with IMGT/GENE-DB human TR gene sequences. A later analysis assigned CDR3 sequences and most-parsimonious VDJ recombination scenarios with the TCRdist pipeline. In a later analysis, each TCR beta chain was defined by its CDR3 amino acid sequence together with its V-gene family, and reads lacking a unique V-gene family were excluded. To address suspected cross-contamination and a sequencing artifact, a later analysis removed under 600 highly shared, low-generation-probability nucleotide sequences. A later analysis calculated a clonal expansion index for each public chain from normalized within-repertoire ranks of inferred template counts. Generation probabilities in a later analysis came from a VDJ recombination model fitted to out-of-frame rearrangements, and those results were checked against IGoR. In a later analysis, TCR-TCR, TCR-HLA and TCR-CMV co-occurrence was scored with hypergeometric tests, and a repertoire-size bias correction was applied to TCR pairs. In a later analysis, false discovery rates were estimated by permuting HLA or CMV assignments 20 times. In a later analysis, co-occurring TCRs were grouped using DBSCAN, with TCRdist sequence similarity added in when clustering inside HLA-allele-positive subsets. For co-occurrence clustering, repertoires with fewer than 30,000 or more than 120,000 public chains were excluded, along with roughly 5 repertoires with anomalous nucleotide sharing. TCRdb's version of the immuneACCESS table is confined to in-frame rearrangements and falls short of the full clone set. An unresolved V gene accounts for under half of the shortfall where checked; the remainder is of unknown origin. The DNA was the basis for D and trimming; V, J and clone size are from that table. The sample table holds approximately 150,000 clones, of which about four fifths were seen once. The biggest ten clones account for about 4.4% of the sample.

This entry is derived from a study of cytomegalovirus exposure and HLA in healthy donors (dated by TCRdb to between 2016 and 2019). Study-level background: An earlier analysis of 587 of the donors reported 276 Gb of sequence data and some 110 million unique TCR beta sequences obtained from roughly 170 million T cells. Roughly 300 gigabases of sequencing data and roughly 81 million unique TCR sequences made up an early release that covered 500 to 700 HLA-typed donors. Among the roughly 370 genotyped donors, approximately 82% belonged to the genetic ancestry cluster associated with self-reported Caucasian donors. The study aimed to test whether signatures of past pathogen exposure could be identified by cataloging public T cell receptors. The study used immunosequencing to profile the T cell repertoires of approximately 650 subjects and linked those repertoires to cytomegalovirus serostatus. Along with the roughly 700-subject first cohort, a separate validation cohort of more than 90 different subjects was used. To predict cytomegalovirus infection status, the study combined high-throughput TCR immunosequencing, statistical association of individual TCRs with disease status, and machine learning. A later analysis re-examined previously published TCR beta repertoires from about 700 donors and added high-resolution HLA genotyping to investigate patterns of TCR occurrence. Rather than drawing on any new phenotypic data, the later analysis identified candidate immune exposures from TCR beta sequences and the way those sequences occurred across donors. An earlier analysis of fewer than 750 of the donors used high-throughput TCR beta sequencing to judge whether each TCR beta V gene segment behaved as functional or pseudogenic. Donor age, sex, ethnicity and CMV serostatus were collected together with the repertoire data. A later genetic analysis took genome-wide SNP genotypes for about 65% of the 666 donors and used that subset as a discovery cohort. All discovery cohort repertoires had been generated using a single sequencing platform. Both class I and class II loci were covered by HLA typing, at four-digit resolution. Typing coverage differed by locus: A, B, C, DRB1 and DQB1 were typed in roughly 620-630 donors, DQA1 in about 500, DPA1 in approximately 600, and DPB1 in roughly 470. Because of strong linkage in the cohort, a handful of DR-DQ haplotypes were treated as single units for association and clustering. Among over 350 genotyped donors of the cohort, an average of roughly 240,000 unique TCR beta nucleotide sequences were sequenced per donor, approximately 20% of them non-productive.

The trim is 4 bases for V and 4 bases for J, with a gap of 16 bases between the germline ends. Taken from cysteine to phenylalanine, the CDR3 has 15 residues. Of the read, only the CDR3 DNA is kept; its 45 bases are in frame from base 1. CDR1 is given as LGHNA and CDR2 as YSLEER, both from the germline V gene. The cohort was made up of 666 healthy bone marrow donors. At the time of sampling, all cohort members were nominally healthy, though unrecorded immune exposures were likely present. The donor tested CMV seronegative and was one of the 352 seronegative cohort members. Each donor provided a peripheral blood sample, and peripheral blood mononuclear cells were used for TCR beta sequencing. The Qiagen DNeasy Blood Extraction Kit was used to extract genomic DNA from the blood cell samples. The investigation overall reported the following: The study gave a list of 150 to 200 TCR beta chains associated with cytomegalovirus. Because some donors lacked HLA typing at each locus, the association tests relied only on the typed subset. This cohort had only TCR beta chains sequenced, and the lack of alpha or paired-chain data limited which features could be detected. A further reported finding was that TCR beta sequences accurately predicted the HLA-A and HLA-B alleles for most subjects in the first cohort. Assigning TCR associations to individual alleles was difficult when HLA alleles, especially DR and DQ, strongly co-occurred. Roughly uniform sequencing depth across donors was assumed in presence/absence analyses, although this assumption may not hold. According to a later analysis, TCR association rates differed among HLA loci, with DRB1 alleles showing the most associated TCRs and HLA-C alleles showing the fewest. The authors suggested that the approach could potentially be extended to other disease states and immunological phenotypes. In a later analysis, several top co-occurrence clusters were reported to appear linked to parvovirus B19, influenza, CMV and Epstein-Barr virus. A group of highly shared sequence variants was considered likely to be a technical artifact of the sequencing pipeline. Most TCR sequences were observed very rarely across donors, whereas some public TCRs were present in many individuals. Linkage disequilibrium might explain the correlated functional status among segregating V segments, but an unknown experimental factor could not be ruled out. In a later analysis, HLA-associated TCR beta chains showed more clonal expansion and lower generation probabilities than non-associated chains that were equally common. The only immune exposure information available for the cohort was CMV serostatus. In a later analysis, some 18,000 TCR beta sequences were associated with specific HLA alleles at a false discovery rate of 0.05. A later analysis found that most CMV-associated TCR beta chains appeared HLA-restricted, with HLA associations seemingly driven largely by CMV exposure. A few of the identified cytomegalovirus-associated TCR beta chains were confirmed in vitro to be specific for cytomegalovirus antigens. Compared with the approximately 710-donor mean, donors in an Asian-associated ancestry cluster had fewer N-insertions in productive TCRs, according to a later genetic analysis. Because the 87-base-pair reads could not distinguish some IMGT-functional V segments, including TRBV6-2 and TRBV6-3, those segments were excluded. In both the original and validation cohorts, the classifier was reported to diagnose cytomegalovirus status with high specificity and sensitivity. In an earlier analysis of more than 450 of the donors, most TCR beta V segments were observed in productive rearrangements about 90% or about 30% of the time, broadly matching IMGT annotations. Approximately 18 rarely observed V segments, including chromosome 9 orphons, were excluded from the earlier analysis of approximately 500 of the donors because counts were too low. A later genetic analysis associated a missense DCLRE1C variant with V-gene and J-gene trimming of TCR beta chains, and an independent cohort replicated the association.

The chain couples TRBV4-3 to TRBJ1-2, with a weak D call of TRBD1 (6 bases match). Material for sequencing was PBMCs. The sequence derives from a man aged 35-49 years in good health and CMV-seronegative. Read as DNA, the sequence is TGCGCCAGCAGCCGAACAGGGTTGGCGGGCTATGGCTACACCTTC. It encodes CASSRTGLAGYGYTF.